The 7 T cell receptor beta chains presented below share a single source sample, sequenced in a study of blood T cells in healthy people across ages. With a J-beta primer mix and a sample-barcoded 5' primer, a second PCR ran 7 to 11 cycles. Using its own MiXCR run on the 5' RACE reads, TCRdb lists one record per CDR3 protein. The data show 700,000 to 850,000 distinct CDR3 sequences, roughly 50% seen once. The sample taken for sequencing was blood. These receptors all come from a man older than 75 in good health.

This clonotype was picked up a small number of times. This chain uses TRBV10-3 with TRBJ2-3; perhaps TRBD1 as D (6 bases). This CDR3 has 14 residues. Deletions cut 7 bases from V and 0 bases from J, with 11 bases between. Germline assignment: CDR1 ENHRY and CDR2 SYGVKD. The CDR3 loop reads CAITQGSSTDTQYF. CDR3 nucleotide sequence: TGTGCCATCACCCAGGGGTCCAGCACAGATACGCAGTATTTT.

This clonotype came up a few times. The chain is built from TRBV7-2 and TRBJ1-3; D unclear. Germline lookup yields CDR1 SGHTA and CDR2 FQGNSA. V was pared by 2 bases and J by 2 bases, with 16 bases between. This CDR3 region has 17 residues. CDR3 amino acids: CASSLRSGVRPGNTIYF. The CDR3 DNA reads as TGTGCCAGCAGCTTACGATCCGGGGTGAGACCTGGAAACACCATATATTTT.

The rearrangement links TRBV7-9 to TRBJ2-1, with D perhaps matching TRBD1 (5 bases). The CDR3 runs 14 residues. Germline V CDR1 and CDR2: SEHNR, FQNEAQ (reference sequence). V lost 7 bases and J 8 bases, leaving 18 bases between the germline ends. The DNA for the CDR3 is TGTGCCAGCACAGGGTCCCTCGTCATGGATGAGCAGTTCTTC. Translating it yields CASTGSLVMDEQFF.

The V call is TRBV5-6, the J call TRBJ1-5; D gene ambiguous. The CDR3 extends over 14 amino acids. CDR1 and CDR2 (germline): SGHDT, YYEEEE. V was shortened by 1 base and J by 8 bases, with 13 bases between the two germline ends. The CDR3 here is CASSLNGDVEPQHF. Written as DNA, the CDR3 is TGTGCCAGCAGCTTGAACGGCGACGTGGAGCCCCAGCATTTT. Based on the CDR3 plus reference TRBV5-6 and TRBJ1-5, the full variable domain is DAGVTQSPTHLIKTRGQQVTLRCSPKSGHDTVSWYQQALGQGPQFIFQYYEEEERQRGNFPDRFSGHQFPNYSSELNVNALLLGDSALYLCASSLNGDVEPQHFGDGTRLSIL.

The rearrangement uses TRBV27 and TRBJ2-2; TRBD2 matches at 8 bases. Germline V lookup: CDR1 MNHEY, CDR2 SMNVEV (reference sequence). Trimming cost V 4 bases and J 0 bases; bases outside gene matches: 7. This CDR3 spans 17 amino acids. The CDR3 DNA sequence: TGTGCCAGCAGTTATGGGACTAGTGGCACGAACACCGGGGAGCTGTTTTTT. Translating gives CASSYGTSGTNTGELFF.

V usage is TRBV24-1 and J usage is TRBJ2-5; D perhaps matches TRBD2 (6 bases). The CDR3 is made up of 12 amino acids. Trimming shortened V by 4 bases and J by 11 bases, and 13 bases separated the two germline ends. Looked up from germline, CDR1 is KGHDR and CDR2 is SFDVKD. The CDR3 nucleotides read TGTGCCACCAGTGAGGCGGGACTTTTGCAGTACTTC. It encodes CATSEAGLLQYF.

The rearrangement links TRBV9 to TRBJ2-5; a weak D match, TRBD1 (5 bases). This CDR3 region has 13 residues. Germline V gene lookup returns CDR1 SGDLS and CDR2 YYNGEE. V lost 3 bases and J 4 bases, leaving 10 bases between the germline ends. CDR3 DNA: TGTGCCAGCAGCGGTTCAGGGTTAGAGACCCAGTACTTC. Translation: CASSGSGLETQYF.